What follows describes a single TCR beta chain. What it binds is unknown. This specimen belongs to a study of OX40 agonist ivuxolimab in advanced cancers. The study, taken as a whole, reports: At doses 0.1 to 3.0 mg/kg, CD4+ and CD8+ clones expanded.

Profiled with immunoSEQ multiplex PCR; TCRdb holds only in-frame clones, not every one. The repertoire includes around 70,000 clones, approximately 81% of them detected once, and 5% sits in the top ten. The CDR3 has 15 amino acids. The V gene lost 0 bases and the J gene lost 2 bases, with 11 bases spanning the gap. CDR1 SGHTS and CDR2 YDEGEE come from the germline V gene. The sequencing here drew on CD4+ or CD8+ T cells sorted from blood, taken in a trial of the OX40 agonist ivuxolimab. J is TRBJ1-1 and V is TRBV5-8; D gene uncertain. The TCR sequence derives from an adult with an advanced solid tumor such as melanoma, head and neck, liver or kidney cancer. This CDR3 reads CASSLVLGFNTEAFF. The DNA of the CDR3 is TGTGCCAGCAGCTTGGTGTTGGGGTTCAACACTGAAGCTTTCTTT. The full variable domain, with the rest looked up from reference TRBV5-8 and TRBJ1-1, is EAGVTQSPTHLIKTRGQQATLRCSPISGHTSVYWYQQALGLGLQFLLWYDEGEERNRGNFPPRFSGRQFPNYSSELNVNALELEDSALYLCASSLVLGFNTEAFFGQGTRLTVV.